This T cell receptor beta chain was recovered during a study of patients and donors after allogeneic stem cell transplantation. TCRdb re-derived calls from the RT-PCR reads in MiXCR, one entry per CDR3 protein. The sample contains approximately 61,000 distinct CDR3 sequences, less than 15% of which appear only once. V gave up 4 bases and J gave up 2 bases; unmatched junction bases: 3. The CDR3 sequence is 16 residues long. Per the germline V gene, CDR1 is MDHEN and CDR2 is SYDVKM. The receptor was isolated from a human donor who was either an allogeneic HSCT recipient or a stem cell or donor lymphocyte infusion donor (not recorded which). It is not recorded whose cells these are; they may come from a transplant donor. The chain couples TRBV28 to TRBJ2-4; 12 nucleotides match TRBD2. The specimen was blood, either unsorted or a sorted T cell fraction (not recorded which). CDR3 sequence (DNA): TGTGCCAGCAGTTCTAGCGGGAGGGCCCCCAAAAACATTCAGTACTTC. Amino acids: CASSSSGRAPKNIQYF.